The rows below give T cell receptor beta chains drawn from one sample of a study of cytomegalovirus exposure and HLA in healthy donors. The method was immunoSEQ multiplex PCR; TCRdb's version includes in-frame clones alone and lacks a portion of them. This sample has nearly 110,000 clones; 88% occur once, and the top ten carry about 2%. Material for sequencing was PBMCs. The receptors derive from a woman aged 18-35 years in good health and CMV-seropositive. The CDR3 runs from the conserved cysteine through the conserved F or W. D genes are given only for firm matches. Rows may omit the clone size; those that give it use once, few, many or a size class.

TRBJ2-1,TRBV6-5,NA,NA,CASSSQVNLNEQFF,TGTGCCAGCAGTTCACAGGTGAACCTGAATGAGCAGTTCTTC
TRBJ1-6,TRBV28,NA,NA,CASSPRGNSPLHF,TGTGCCAGCAGCCCCAGGGGAAACTCACCCCTCCACTTT
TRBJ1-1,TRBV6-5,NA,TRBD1,CASSYPGTGTEAFF,TGTGCCAGCAGTTACCCTGGGACAGGGACTGAAGCTTTCTTT
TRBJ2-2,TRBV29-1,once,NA,CSVRGELSGELFF,TGCAGCGTCAGGGGGGAGTTGTCCGGGGAGCTGTTTTTT
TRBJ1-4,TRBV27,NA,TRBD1,CASSFLRTGDEKLFF,TGTGCCAGCAGTTTTTTGCGGACAGGGGATGAAAAACTGTTTTTT
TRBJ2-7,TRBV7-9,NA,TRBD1,CASSDSTGGFYEQYF,TGTGCCAGCAGCGACTCGACAGGGGGCTTCTACGAGCAGTACTTC
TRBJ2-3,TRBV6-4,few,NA,CASSDGGATDTQYF,TGTGCCAGCAGTGACGGGGGGGCCACAGATACGCAGTATTTT
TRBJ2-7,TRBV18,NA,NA,CASSPPGQTAYEQYF,TGTGCCAGCTCACCCCCCGGACAGACCGCCTACGAGCAGTACTTC
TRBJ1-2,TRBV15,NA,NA,CATRWGPGYTF,TGTGCCACCAGGTGGGGGCCTGGCTACACCTTC
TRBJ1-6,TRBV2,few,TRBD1,CATAGTENSPLHF,TGTGCCACCGCCGGGACAGAAAATTCACCCCTCCACTTT
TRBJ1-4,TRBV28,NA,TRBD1,CASSFVQGFEKLFF,TGTGCCAGCAGTTTTGTACAGGGGTTTGAAAAACTGTTTTTT
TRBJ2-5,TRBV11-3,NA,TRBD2,CASSLRGEETQYF,TGTGCCAGCAGCCTCCGGGGGGAAGAGACCCAGTACTTC
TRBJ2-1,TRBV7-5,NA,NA,CARSYTDRGGEQFF,TGTGCCAGAAGCTACACAGACCGGGGGGGAGAGCAGTTCTTC
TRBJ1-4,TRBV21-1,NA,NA,CASTVSGFDEKLFF,TGTGCCAGCACCGTTTCGGGGTTTGACGAAAAACTGTTTTTT
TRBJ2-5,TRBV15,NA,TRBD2,CATSRDRGEETQYF,TGTGCCACCAGCAGAGATCGGGGGGAGGAGACCCAGTACTTC
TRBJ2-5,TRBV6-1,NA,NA,CASRRLPMYQETQYF,TGTGCCAGCAGGAGACTTCCGATGTACCAAGAGACCCAGTACTTC
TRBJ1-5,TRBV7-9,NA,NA,CASSLEGDQPQHF,TGTGCCAGCAGCTTAGAAGGAGATCAGCCCCAGCATTTT
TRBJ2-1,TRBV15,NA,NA,CATSAEWGGVNEQFF,TGTGCCACCAGCGCCGAGTGGGGGGGCGTCAATGAGCAGTTCTTC
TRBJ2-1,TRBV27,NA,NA,CASSSPSGVSYNEQFF,TGTGCCAGCAGTTCTCCATCAGGGGTATCCTACAATGAGCAGTTCTTC
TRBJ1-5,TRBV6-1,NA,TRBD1,CASRGFDRANQPQHF,TGTGCCAGCAGGGGGTTCGACAGGGCCAATCAGCCCCAGCATTTT
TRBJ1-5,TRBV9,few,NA,CASSVDGSNQPQHF,TGTGCCAGCAGCGTCGACGGGAGCAATCAGCCCCAGCATTTT
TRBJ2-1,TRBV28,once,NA,CASRVSSYNEQFF,TGTGCCAGCAGGGTGAGCTCCTACAATGAGCAGTTCTTC
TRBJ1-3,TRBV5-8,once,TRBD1,CASSTNKQGAGNTIYF,TGTGCCAGCAGTACGAATAAACAGGGGGCTGGAAACACCATATATTTT
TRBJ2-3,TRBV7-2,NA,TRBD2,CASSLGGGRADTQYF,TGTGCCAGCAGCTTAGGGGGTGGGAGGGCAGATACGCAGTATTTT
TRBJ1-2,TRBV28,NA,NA,CASSSRGSDYGYTF,TGTGCCAGCAGTTCAAGGGGCTCGGACTATGGCTACACCTTC
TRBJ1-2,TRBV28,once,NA,CASSLKLAHGYTF,TGTGCCAGCAGTTTGAAGTTAGCCCATGGCTACACCTTC
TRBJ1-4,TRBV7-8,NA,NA,CASSLVRTTNEKLFF,TGTGCCAGCAGCTTAGTCAGAACAACTAATGAAAAACTGTTTTTT
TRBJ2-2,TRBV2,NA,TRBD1,CASIWDRGATGELFF,TGTGCCAGCATTTGGGACAGGGGGGCCACCGGGGAGCTGTTTTTT
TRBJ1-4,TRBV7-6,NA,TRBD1,CASSQGQGGEKLFF,TGTGCCAGCAGCCAGGGACAGGGGGGTGAAAAACTGTTTTTT
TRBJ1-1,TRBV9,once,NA,CASSPTINTEAFF,TGTGCCAGCAGCCCCACTATTAACACTGAAGCTTTCTTT
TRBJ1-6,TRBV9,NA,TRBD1,CASSDGQGVSPLHF,TGTGCCAGCAGCGACGGCCAGGGGGTCTCACCCCTCCACTTT
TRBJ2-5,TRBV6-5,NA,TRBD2,CASSYGTSAETQYF,TGTGCCAGCAGTTACGGGACTAGCGCAGAGACCCAGTACTTC
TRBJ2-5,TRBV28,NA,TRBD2,CASSLTSGGQETQYF,TGTGCCAGCAGTTTGACTAGCGGGGGACAAGAGACCCAGTACTTC
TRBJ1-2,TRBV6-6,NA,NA,CASSYSDKNYGYTF,TGTGCCAGCAGTTACTCCGACAAGAACTATGGCTACACCTTC
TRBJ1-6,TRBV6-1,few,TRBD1,CASRGQGVSPLHF,TGTGCCAGCAGAGGACAGGGTGTTTCACCCCTCCACTTT
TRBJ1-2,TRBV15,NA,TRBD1,CATSRDWGQGSYTF,TGTGCCACCAGCAGAGATTGGGGACAGGGGTCTTACACCTTC
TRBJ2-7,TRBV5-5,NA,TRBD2,CASSSWTSGGDEQYF,TGTGCCAGCAGCTCCTGGACTAGCGGGGGAGACGAGCAGTACTTC
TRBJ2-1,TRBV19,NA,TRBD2,CASTPEASGGIGNEQFF,TGTGCCAGTACCCCAGAGGCTAGCGGGGGGATTGGCAATGAGCAGTTCTTC